These T cell receptor beta chains were read from a single sample in a study of OX40 agonist ivuxolimab in advanced cancers. Assay: immunoSEQ multiplex PCR; the TCRdb copy retains only in-frame clones and omits some. The sample holds more than 75,000 clones; about 86% are singletons and the top ten take 0.8% to 1%. The specimen was CD4+ or CD8+ T cells sorted from blood, collected in a trial of the OX40 agonist ivuxolimab. These receptors all come from an adult with an advanced solid tumor such as melanoma, head and neck, liver or kidney cancer. Each CDR3 is given with its conserved first and last residue. D genes are given only for firm matches. Not every row has a clone size; where given, it reads once, few, many or a size class.

CDR3nt	CDR3aa	d_gene	v_gene	abundance	j_gene
TGCGCCAGCAGCTACCGGGACAGAAATAGCAATCAGCCCCAGCATTTT	CASSYRDRNSNQPQHF	TRBD1	TRBV5-1	few	TRBJ1-5
TGTGCCTGGAGTGTTGAGCGGGTTGACTCCTACGAGCAGTACTTC	CAWSVERVDSYEQYF	.	TRBV30	few	TRBJ2-7
TGCAGCGTTGCCCGGTCCAGCGGCTACACCTTC	CSVARSSGYTF	.	TRBV29-1	.	TRBJ1-2
TGCAGCGTTGATGCCGTTGATGGCTACACCTTC	CSVDAVDGYTF	.	TRBV29-1	.	TRBJ1-2
TGCGCCAGCCTGGGTGGTAGCGGGGGGTCCTACGAGCAGTACTTC	CASLGGSGGSYEQYF	TRBD2	TRBV10-2	.	TRBJ2-7
TGCAGCGGTATGAACACTGAAGCTTTCTTT	CSGMNTEAFF	.	TRBV29-1	few	TRBJ1-1
TGTGCCAGCAGCCCCTTAAACCGCTATGGCTACACCTTC	CASSPLNRYGYTF	.	TRBV14	.	TRBJ1-2
TGTGCCAGTAGTATAACACTAACTGGCGCAGATACGCAGTATTTT	CASSITLTGADTQYF	.	TRBV19	.	TRBJ2-3
TGCGCCAGCAGCTTGGGACAGGGGGCGCCGGGAACTGAAGCTTTCTTT	CASSLGQGAPGTEAFF	TRBD1	TRBV5-1	.	TRBJ1-1
TGTGCCAGCAGTTTATCGGGGGTGAACACTGAAGCTTTCTTT	CASSLSGVNTEAFF	.	TRBV28	.	TRBJ1-1
TGCGCCAGCAGCTTGGGTGGGGGCTTCGGACCTGAAGCTTTCTTT	CASSLGGGFGPEAFF	.	TRBV5-1	.	TRBJ1-1
TGTGCCAGCAGCCAAGATCTGCGACAGAATCAGCCCCAGCATTTT	CASSQDLRQNQPQHF	.	TRBV4-2	.	TRBJ1-5
TGTGCCAGCAAAGAAGCGGCGCACTCCTACGAGCAGTACTTC	CASKEAAHSYEQYF	.	TRBV6-5	.	TRBJ2-7
TGTGCCAGCAGCTTGGCCGGTGGGGGGCCGGGCGGTGGCTACACCTTC	CASSLAGGGPGGGYTF	.	TRBV7-9	.	TRBJ1-2
TGTGCCAGCAGCGGAAGCAGGGGGTCTGGAAACACCATATATTTT	CASSGSRGSGNTIYF	TRBD1	TRBV13	.	TRBJ1-3
TGTGCCAGTGGGGGCCCCGGGCATGAGCAGTTCTTC	CASGGPGHEQFF	.	TRBV19	few	TRBJ2-1
TGTGCCAGCAGCTTAGGGGAGGGAGGGGCCTACGAGCAGTACTTC	CASSLGEGGAYEQYF	TRBD2	TRBV7-2	.	TRBJ2-7